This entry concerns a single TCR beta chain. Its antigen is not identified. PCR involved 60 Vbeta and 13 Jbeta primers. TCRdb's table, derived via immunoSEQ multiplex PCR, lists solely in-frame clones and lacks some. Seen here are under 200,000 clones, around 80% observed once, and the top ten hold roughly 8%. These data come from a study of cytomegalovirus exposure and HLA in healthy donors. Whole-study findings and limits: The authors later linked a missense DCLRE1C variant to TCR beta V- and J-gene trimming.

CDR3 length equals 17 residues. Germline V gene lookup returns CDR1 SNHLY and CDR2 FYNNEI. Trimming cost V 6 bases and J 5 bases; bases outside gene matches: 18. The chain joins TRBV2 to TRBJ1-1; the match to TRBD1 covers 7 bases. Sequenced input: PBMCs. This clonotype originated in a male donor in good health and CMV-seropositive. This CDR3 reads CASRWDSVMGERTEAFF. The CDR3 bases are TGTGCCAGCAGGTGGGACAGCGTAATGGGGGAGCGGACTGAAGCTTTCTTT. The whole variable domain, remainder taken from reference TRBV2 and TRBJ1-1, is EPEVTQTPSHQVTQMGQEVILRCVPISNHLYFYWYRQILGQKVEFLVSFYNNEISEKSEIFDDQFSVERPDGSNFTLKIRSTKLEDSAMYFCASRWDSVMGERTEAFFGQGTRLTVV.